Presented here are 16 T cell receptor beta chains from one specimen sequenced in a study of T cells in Graves' hyperthyroidism and ophthalmopathy. TCR beta CDR3 regions were amplified from RNA transcripts. Carried out on the TCR CDR3, a first-round RT-PCR used the HTBI primer set. TCRdb redid the calling of the multiplex PCR reads with MiXCR, one entry per CDR3 protein. The sample yields hundreds of thousands of distinct CDR3 sequences, 46% seen once. Material for sequencing was peripheral blood or thyroid tissue (not recorded which). These receptors were collected from a young woman with Graves' hyperthyroidism.

The gene calls are TRBV10-3 and TRBJ1-5; 7 bases match TRBD1. Germline values: CDR1 ENHRY, CDR2 SYGVKD. The CDR3 sequence is 13 residues long. Losses at the gene ends were 5 bases for V and 6 bases for J; bases not matched to a gene: 4. The CDR3 is CAISTGAGQPQHF. CDR3 in DNA: TGTGCCATCAGTACAGGGGCCGGTCAGCCCCAGCATTTT.

The rearrangement links TRBV16 to TRBJ1-5, with a weak D call TRBD1 (5 bases). With 4 bases removed from V and 3 bases from J, the gap between germline ends came to 16 bases. Germline V gene lookup returns CDR1 KGHSY and CDR2 FQNENV. There are 16 residues in the CDR3. CDR3 loop: CASSPPPDRPNQPQHF. The CDR3 coding sequence is TGTGCCAGCAGCCCGCCTCCTGACAGACCCAATCAGCCCCAGCATTTT.

The chain carries TRBV7-2 and TRBJ1-1; TRBD1 might be the D (5 bases). The germline V gene encodes CDR1 SGHTA and CDR2 FQGNSA. V dropped 1 base and J dropped 0 bases, with 9 bases sitting between them. CDR3 length: 15 residues. DNA of the CDR3: TGTGCCAGCAGCTTAGTGGTGGACATGAACACTGAAGCTTTCTTT. Protein product: CASSLVVDMNTEAFF. The full variable domain, completed using reference TRBV7-2 and TRBJ1-1, is GAGVSQSPSNKVTEKGKDVELRCDPISGHTALYWYRQSLGQGLEFLIYFQGNSAPDKSGLPSDRFSAERTGGSVSTLTIQRTQQEDSAVYLCASSLVVDMNTEAFFGQGTRLTVV.

The sample holds a few counts of this clonotype. The gene calls are TRBV19 and TRBJ1-4; no reliable D call. The V end was cut by 1 base, the J end by 7 bases, with 7 bases between. The V gene's germline CDR1 is LNHDA and CDR2 SQIVND (reference sequence). The CDR3 runs 13 residues. CDR3 sequence: CASSIAMSEKLFF. The CDR3 coding sequence is TGTGCCAGTAGTATAGCTATGAGTGAAAAACTGTTTTTT.

This clonotype showed up just a few times. One end of the junction fails to match germline, which may point to a read error. The chain recombines TRBV7-2 with TRBJ2-5; 10 nucleotides agree with TRBD2. Germline V gene data show CDR1 as SGHTA and CDR2 as FQGNSA. The CDR3 runs 16 residues. CDR3 in DNA: TGCGCCAGCAGCTTGGCGCCTAGCGGGAGTGGGGAGACCCAGTACTTC. This encodes CASSLAPSGSGETQYF.

On this clonotype itself: No conserved phenylalanine or tryptophan ends this CDR3, so it is likely a read error. The gene calls are TRBV5-1 and TRBJ2-7; D gene uncertain. Germline CDR1 is SGHRS and CDR2 is YFSETQ. The CDR3 length is 11 residues. Trimming pared 3 bases from V and 7 bases from J, leaving 8 bases between. The CDR3: CASSSDREQYL. The CDR3 nucleotides read TGCGCCAGCAGCTCCGACCGGGAGCAGTACCTC.

Turning to this clonotype: Likely a read error: the CDR3 ends without its conserved phenylalanine or tryptophan. This chain uses TRBV2 with TRBJ1-5; D perhaps matches TRBD1 (5 bases). CDR3 size: 15 residues. Germline lookup yields CDR1 SNHLY and CDR2 FYNNEI. V lost 5 bases to trimming and J lost 5 bases, with 16 bases between them. CDR3 DNA sequence: TGTGCCAGCAGTCCAGGCCGGGGCGAGGATCAGCCCCAGCATCTT. Amino acids: CASSPGRGEDQPQHL.

V usage is TRBV29-1 and J usage is TRBJ1-1, with D maybe TRBD1 (6 bases). The CDR3 runs 13 residues. Germline V gene data show CDR1 as SQVTM and CDR2 as ANQGSEA. With 8 bases removed from V and 0 bases from J, the gap between germline ends came to 13 bases. CDR3 sequence reads: CSQPGQLNTEAFF. DNA of the CDR3: TGCAGCCAACCGGGACAACTGAACACTGAAGCTTTCTTT.

The chain combines TRBV20-1 with TRBJ1-5; D remains unclear. V gave up 0 bases and J gave up 1 base, with 10 bases separating them. Germline loops: CDR1 DFQATT, CDR2 SNEGSKA (reference sequence). The length of the CDR3 is 15 residues. CDR3 nucleotides: TGCAGTGCTAGAGACCAACCCAGAAGCAATCAGCCCCAGCATTTT. This codes for CSARDQPRSNQPQHF.

This clonotype was seen ten or more times. The chain is built from TRBV7-3 and TRBJ1-3, with 7 positions matching TRBD1. The V gene end was trimmed by 5 bases and the J gene end by 8 bases; junction bases not matched to a gene: 9. CDR3 length: 14 residues. CDR1 SGHTA and CDR2 FQGTGA come from the germline V gene. The CDR3 DNA reads TGTGCCAGCAGCCCGACAGGGACGCTAGACACCATATATTTT. Translated: CASSPTGTLDTIYF.

V usage is TRBV7-2 and J usage is TRBJ1-1; TRBD1 agrees at 9 bases. Germline lookup yields CDR1 SGHTA and CDR2 FQGNSA. The length of the CDR3 is 14 residues. V shed 5 bases, J shed 5 bases, and the junction held 6 bases outside the gene matches. This chain's CDR3 is CASSKPGTGTEAFF. The CDR3 nucleotides are TGTGCCAGCAGCAAACCCGGGACAGGGACTGAAGCTTTCTTT.

This clonotype has just a few counts. V gene TRBV9 combines with J gene TRBJ2-7; D could derive from TRBD1 or TRBD2 (5 bases each). The CDR3 has 15 residues. V gave up 5 bases and J gave up 5 bases, with 20 bases separating them. Germline assignment: CDR1 SGDLS and CDR2 YYNGEE. CDR3 DNA sequence: TGTGCCAGCAGTTTACCAGAGAGGGGTAGAGACGAGCAGTACTTC. Translating it yields CASSLPERGRDEQYF. The complete variable domain, with remaining parts taken from reference TRBV9 and TRBJ2-7, reads DSGVTQTPKHLITATGQRVTLRCSPRSGDLSVYWYQQSLDQGLQFLIQYYNGEERAKGNILERFSAQQFPDLHSELNLSSLELGDSALYFCASSLPERGRDEQYFGPGTRLTVT.

This clonotype was detected a few times. The chain uses TRBV27 and TRBJ2-7, with D perhaps assigned TRBD1 or TRBD2 (5 bases each). V was trimmed by 4 bases and J by 0 bases, leaving 10 bases between them. The V gene's germline CDR1 is MNHEY and CDR2 SMNVEV (reference sequence). This CDR3 is built from 14 residues. The CDR3 loop is CASSSTGPSYEQYF. The CDR3 DNA reads as TGTGCCAGCAGTTCCACGGGACCCTCCTACGAGCAGTACTTC.

This clonotype was picked up a small number of times. This chain links TRBV20-1 with TRBJ2-7; D tentatively reads TRBD1 or TRBD2 (5 bases each). Germline CDR1 and CDR2: DFQATT and SNEGSKA (reference sequence). This CDR3 has 13 amino acids. Trimming stripped 6 bases from V and 3 bases from J, with 15 bases between. The CDR3 reads CSAAFAGGYEQYF. In DNA, the CDR3 is TGCAGTGCCGCGTTTGCTGGGGGCTACGAGCAGTACTTC.

In this sample, this clonotype turned up many times. This chain's CDR3 is CASSSQGGGYTF. In DNA, the CDR3 is TGTGCCAGCAGTTCGCAGGGCGGGGGCTACACCTTC. The chain joins TRBV6-5 to TRBJ1-2; maybe TRBD1 (5 bases). The CDR3 runs 12 residues. V gave up 4 bases and J gave up 8 bases, with 11 bases separating them. Germline values: CDR1 MNHEY, CDR2 SVGAGI.

This chain connects TRBV5-1 to TRBJ1-1; D is possibly TRBD1 (6 bases). The CDR3 runs 13 residues. Trimming left V 4 bases short and J 7 bases short, with 14 bases between. CDR1 is SGHRS, CDR2 YFSETQ, per germline. For the CDR3, the DNA is TGCGCCAGCAGCCCAGGCGGGGGCGATGAAGCTTTCTTT. This gives the protein CASSPGGGDEAFF.